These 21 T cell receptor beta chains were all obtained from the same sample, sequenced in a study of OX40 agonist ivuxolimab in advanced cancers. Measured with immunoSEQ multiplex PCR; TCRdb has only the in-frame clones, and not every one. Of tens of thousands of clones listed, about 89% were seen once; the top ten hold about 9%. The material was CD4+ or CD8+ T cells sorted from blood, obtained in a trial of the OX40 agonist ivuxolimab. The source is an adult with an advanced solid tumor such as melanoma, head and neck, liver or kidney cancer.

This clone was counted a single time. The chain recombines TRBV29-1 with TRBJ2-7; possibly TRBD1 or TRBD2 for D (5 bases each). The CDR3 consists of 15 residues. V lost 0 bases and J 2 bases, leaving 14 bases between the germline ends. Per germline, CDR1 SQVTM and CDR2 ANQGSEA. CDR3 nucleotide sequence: TGCAGCGTTGAAGATCCCCGGGACGGGGCCTACGAGCAGTACTTC. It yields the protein CSVEDPRDGAYEQYF.

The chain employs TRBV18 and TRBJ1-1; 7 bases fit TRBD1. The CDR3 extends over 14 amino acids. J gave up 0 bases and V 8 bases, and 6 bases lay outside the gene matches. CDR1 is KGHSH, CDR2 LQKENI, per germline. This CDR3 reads CASRGTVLNTEAFF. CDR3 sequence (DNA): TGTGCCAGCCGGGGGACAGTTCTGAACACTGAAGCTTTCTTT.

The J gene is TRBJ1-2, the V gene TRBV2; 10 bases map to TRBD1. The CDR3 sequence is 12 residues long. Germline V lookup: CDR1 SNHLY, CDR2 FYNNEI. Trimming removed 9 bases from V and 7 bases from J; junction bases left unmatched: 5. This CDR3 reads CARGTGVGGYTF. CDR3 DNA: TGTGCCAGGGGGACAGGGGTTGGTGGCTACACCTTC.

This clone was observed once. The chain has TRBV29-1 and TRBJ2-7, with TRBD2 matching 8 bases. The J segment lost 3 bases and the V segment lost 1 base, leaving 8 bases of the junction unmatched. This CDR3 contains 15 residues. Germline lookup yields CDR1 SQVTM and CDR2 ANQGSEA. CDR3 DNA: TGCAGCGTTGAAGGGCTAGCGGGCCGAGACTACGAGCAGTACTTC. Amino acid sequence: CSVEGLAGRDYEQYF.

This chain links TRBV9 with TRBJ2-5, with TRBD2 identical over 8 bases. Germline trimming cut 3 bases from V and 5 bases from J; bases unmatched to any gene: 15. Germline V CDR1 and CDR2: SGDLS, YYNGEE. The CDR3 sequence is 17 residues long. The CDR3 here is CASSEENGLALRETQYF. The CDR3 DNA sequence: TGTGCCAGCAGCGAGGAAAACGGACTAGCTCTGCGGGAGACCCAGTACTTC. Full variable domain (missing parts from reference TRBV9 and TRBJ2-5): DSGVTQTPKHLITATGQRVTLRCSPRSGDLSVYWYQQSLDQGLQFLIQYYNGEERAKGNILERFSAQQFPDLHSELNLSSLELGDSALYFCASSEENGLALRETQYFGPGTRLLVL.

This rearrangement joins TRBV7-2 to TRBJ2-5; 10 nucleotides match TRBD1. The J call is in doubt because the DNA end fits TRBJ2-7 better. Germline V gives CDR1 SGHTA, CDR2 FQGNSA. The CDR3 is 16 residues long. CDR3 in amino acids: CASSLAGQGTSYEQYF. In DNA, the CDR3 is TGTGCCAGCAGCTTAGCGGGACAGGGGACCTCCTACGAGCAGTACTTC.

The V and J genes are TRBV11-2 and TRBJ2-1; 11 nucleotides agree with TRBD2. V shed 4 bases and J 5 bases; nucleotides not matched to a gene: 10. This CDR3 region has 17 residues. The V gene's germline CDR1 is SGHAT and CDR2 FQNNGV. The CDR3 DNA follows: TGTGCCAGCAGCTCCCGACGACTAGCGGGAAAGGACAATGAGCAGTTCTTC. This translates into CASSSRRLAGKDNEQFF. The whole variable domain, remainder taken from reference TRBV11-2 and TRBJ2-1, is EAGVAQSPRYKIIEKRQSVAFWCNPISGHATLYWYQQILGQGPKLLIQFQNNGVVDDSQLPKDRFSAERLKGVDSTLKIQPAKLEDSAVYLCASSSRRLAGKDNEQFFGPGTRLTVL.

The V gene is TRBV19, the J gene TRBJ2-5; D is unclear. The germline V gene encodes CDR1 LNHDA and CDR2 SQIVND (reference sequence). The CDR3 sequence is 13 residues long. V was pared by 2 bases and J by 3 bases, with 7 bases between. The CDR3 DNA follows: TGTGCCAGTAGTATAAACCTGGAAGAGACCCAGTACTTC. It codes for CASSINLEETQYF.

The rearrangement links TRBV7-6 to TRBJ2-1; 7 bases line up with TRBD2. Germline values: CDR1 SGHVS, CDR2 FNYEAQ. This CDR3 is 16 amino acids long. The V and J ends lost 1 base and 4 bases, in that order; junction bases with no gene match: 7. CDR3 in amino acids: CASSLEASGGYNEQFF. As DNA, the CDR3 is TGTGCCAGCAGCTTAGAAGCTAGCGGAGGGTACAATGAGCAGTTCTTC.

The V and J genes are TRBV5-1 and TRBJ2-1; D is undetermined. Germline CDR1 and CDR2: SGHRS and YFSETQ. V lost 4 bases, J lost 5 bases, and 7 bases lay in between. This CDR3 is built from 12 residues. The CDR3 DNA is TGCGCCAGCAGCACCCGGAACAATGAGCAGTTCTTC. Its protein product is CASSTRNNEQFF.

The CDR3 protein is CASSFPKTRGGLSTDTQYF. The CDR3 DNA reads as TGTGCCAGCAGTTTCCCCAAAACTAGGGGGGGCCTTAGCACAGATACGCAGTATTTT. The V call is TRBV28, the J call TRBJ2-3; D is perhaps TRBD2 (7 bases). Germline CDR1 reads MDHEN; CDR2 reads SYDVKM. Trimming shortened V by 3 bases and J by 0 bases, and 22 bases separated the two germline ends. This CDR3 has 19 amino acids.

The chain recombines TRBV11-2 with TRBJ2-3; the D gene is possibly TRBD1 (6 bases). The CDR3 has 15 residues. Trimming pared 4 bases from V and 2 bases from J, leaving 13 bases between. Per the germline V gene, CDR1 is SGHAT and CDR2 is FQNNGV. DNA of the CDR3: TGTGCCAGCAGCTCTACAGGGCTCCACACAGATACGCAGTATTTT. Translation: CASSSTGLHTDTQYF.

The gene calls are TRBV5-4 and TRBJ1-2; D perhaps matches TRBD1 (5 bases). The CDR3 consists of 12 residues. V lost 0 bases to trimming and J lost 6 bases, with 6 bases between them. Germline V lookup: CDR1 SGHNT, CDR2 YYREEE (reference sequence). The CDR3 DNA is TGTGCCAGCAGCTTGGGAGGGGATGGCTACACCTTC. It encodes CASSLGGDGYTF.

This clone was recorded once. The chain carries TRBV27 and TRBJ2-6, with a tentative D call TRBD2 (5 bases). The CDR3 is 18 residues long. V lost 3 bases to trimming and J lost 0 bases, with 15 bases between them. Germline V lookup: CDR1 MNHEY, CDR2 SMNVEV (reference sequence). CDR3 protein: CASSFGGQGISGANVLTF. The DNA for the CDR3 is TGTGCCAGCAGTTTCGGCGGGCAAGGGATCTCTGGGGCCAACGTCCTGACTTTC.

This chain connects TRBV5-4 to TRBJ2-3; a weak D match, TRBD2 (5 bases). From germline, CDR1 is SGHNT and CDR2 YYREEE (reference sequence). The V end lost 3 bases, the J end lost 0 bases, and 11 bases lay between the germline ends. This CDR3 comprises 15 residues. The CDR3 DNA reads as TGTGCCAGCAGCTGGGGAGCCCCTAGCACAGATACGCAGTATTTT. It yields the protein CASSWGAPSTDTQYF.

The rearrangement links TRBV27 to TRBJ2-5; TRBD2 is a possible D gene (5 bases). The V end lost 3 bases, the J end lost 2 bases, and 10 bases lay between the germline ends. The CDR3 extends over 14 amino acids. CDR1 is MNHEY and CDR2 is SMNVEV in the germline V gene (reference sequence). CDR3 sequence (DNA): TGTGCCAGCAGTTTTCGACGGGATCAAGAGACCCAGTACTTC. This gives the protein CASSFRRDQETQYF.

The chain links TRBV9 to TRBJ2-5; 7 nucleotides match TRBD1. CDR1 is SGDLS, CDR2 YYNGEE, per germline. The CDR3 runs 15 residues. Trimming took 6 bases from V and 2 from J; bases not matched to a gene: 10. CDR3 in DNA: TGTGCCAGCAACCGACAGGGCTTAGATCAAGAGACCCAGTACTTC. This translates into CASNRQGLDQETQYF. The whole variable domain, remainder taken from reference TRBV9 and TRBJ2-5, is DSGVTQTPKHLITATGQRVTLRCSPRSGDLSVYWYQQSLDQGLQFLIQYYNGEERAKGNILERFSAQQFPDLHSELNLSSLELGDSALYFCASNRQGLDQETQYFGPGTRLLVL.

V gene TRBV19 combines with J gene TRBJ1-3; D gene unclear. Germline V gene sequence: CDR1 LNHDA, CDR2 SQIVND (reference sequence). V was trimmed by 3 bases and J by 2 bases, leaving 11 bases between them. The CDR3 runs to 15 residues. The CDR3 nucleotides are TGTGCCAGTAGTATGGGGTCCGGGCCTGGAAACACCATATATTTT. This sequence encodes CASSMGSGPGNTIYF.

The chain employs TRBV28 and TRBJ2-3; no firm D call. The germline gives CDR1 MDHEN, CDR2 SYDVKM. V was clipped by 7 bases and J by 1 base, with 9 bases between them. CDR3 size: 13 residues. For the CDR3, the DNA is TGTGCCAGCACCGTCGCAGGCACAGATACGCAGTATTTT. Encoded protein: CASTVAGTDTQYF. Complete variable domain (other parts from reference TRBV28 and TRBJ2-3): DVKVTQSSRYLVKRTGEKVFLECVQDMDHENMFWYRQDPGLGLRLIYFSYDVKMKEKGDIPEGYSVSREKKERFSLILESASTNQTSMYLCASTVAGTDTQYFGPGTRLTVL.

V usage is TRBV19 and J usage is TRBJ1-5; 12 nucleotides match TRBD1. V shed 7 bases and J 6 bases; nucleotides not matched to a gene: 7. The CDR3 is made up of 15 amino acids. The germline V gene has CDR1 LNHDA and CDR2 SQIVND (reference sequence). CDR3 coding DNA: TGTGCCAGTATTCCGGGACAGGGGGCTTCTCAGCCCCAGCATTTT. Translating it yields CASIPGQGASQPQHF.

CDR3 loop: CATRVSGFYEQYF. The CDR3 DNA follows: TGTGCCACCAGGGTCAGCGGGTTTTACGAGCAGTACTTC. The chain uses TRBV15 and TRBJ2-7, with a possible D match to TRBD2 (6 bases). V was pared by 6 bases and J by 4 bases, with 13 bases between. Germline values: CDR1 LNHNV, CDR2 YYDKDF (reference sequence). The CDR3 extends over 13 amino acids. Based on the CDR3 plus reference TRBV15 and TRBJ2-7, the full variable domain is DAMVIQNPRYQVTQFGKPVTLSCSQTLNHNVMYWYQQKSSQAPKLLFHYYDKDFNNEADTPDNFQSRRPNTSFCFLDIRSPGLGDTAMYLCATRVSGFYEQYFGPGTRLTVT.